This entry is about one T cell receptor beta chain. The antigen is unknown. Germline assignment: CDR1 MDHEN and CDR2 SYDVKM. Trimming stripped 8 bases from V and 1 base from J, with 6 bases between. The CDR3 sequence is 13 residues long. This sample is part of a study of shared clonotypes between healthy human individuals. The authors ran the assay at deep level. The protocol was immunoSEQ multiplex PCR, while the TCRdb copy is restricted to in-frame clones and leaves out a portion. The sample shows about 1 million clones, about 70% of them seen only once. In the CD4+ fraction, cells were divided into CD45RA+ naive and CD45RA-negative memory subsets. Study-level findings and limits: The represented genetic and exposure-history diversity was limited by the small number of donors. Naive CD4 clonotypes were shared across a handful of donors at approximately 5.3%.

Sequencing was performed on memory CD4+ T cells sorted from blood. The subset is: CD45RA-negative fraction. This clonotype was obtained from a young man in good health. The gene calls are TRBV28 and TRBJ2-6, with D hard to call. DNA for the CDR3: TGTGCCAGCGAGCTGTCTGGGGCCAACGTCCTGACTTTC. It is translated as CASELSGANVLTF. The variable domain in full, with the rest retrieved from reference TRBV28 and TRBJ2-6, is DVKVTQSSRYLVKRTGEKVFLECVQDMDHENMFWYRQDPGLGLRLIYFSYDVKMKEKGDIPEGYSVSREKKERFSLILESASTNQTSMYLCASELSGANVLTFGAGSRLTVL.